This TCR beta chain was captured in a study of T cells in Graves' hyperthyroidism and ophthalmopathy. At the level of the study: Before treatment of any kind, peripheral blood was taken at initial diagnosis. General study results and limits: In blood, most of the thyroid clonotypes expanded above 0.001 were also present.

The CDR3 totals 14 residues. V lost 3 bases, J lost 3 bases, and 9 bases lay in between. The V gene's germline CDR1 is MDHEN and CDR2 SYDVKM. This clonotype was seen repeatedly, ten times or more. Its antigen is still unknown. The investigators amplified TCR beta CDR3 regions from RNA transcripts. A set of HTBI primers served as the primers for a first-round RT-PCR of the TCR CDR3. TCRdb reanalysed the multiplex PCR reads using MiXCR and keeps one entry per CDR3 protein. In the table there are about 250,000 distinct CDR3 sequences, approximately 23% of which are singletons. Exclusion of patients followed from uncontrolled infection, other autoimmune disease, pregnancy or lactation.

The chain couples TRBV28 to TRBJ1-5; weak D call: TRBD1 (5 bases). This sequence originates from a woman aged 40 to 49 with Graves' ophthalmopathy. Sequenced material: blood. This CDR3 reads CASSFWGSNQPQHF. CDR3 bases: TGTGCCAGCAGTTTCTGGGGGTCCAATCAGCCCCAGCATTTT.